The 26 T cell receptor beta chains given below trace back to one sample, sequenced in a study of neurological immune-mediated disorders. Each CDR3 protein is one row after TCRdb ran MiXCR on the 5' RACE reads. The sample carries approximately 23,000 distinct CDR3 sequences, 13% recorded once. The time point denotes: technical triplicate 1. The sequencing sample was made of CD4+ T cells from blood. The source of these receptors is a female donor with HTLV-1-associated myelopathy (HAM/TSP).

The sample holds many counts of this clonotype. The V gene is TRBV4-1, the J gene TRBJ2-5; 9 bases are a match to TRBD2. The J segment lost 2 bases and the V segment lost 4 bases, leaving 8 bases of the junction unmatched. This CDR3 region has 16 residues. Germline values: CDR1 MGHRA, CDR2 YSYEKL. CDR3 loop: CASSRPWTSEQETQYF. CDR3 nucleotide sequence: TGCGCCAGCAGCCGACCGTGGACTAGCGAACAAGAGACCCAGTACTTC.

This clonotype came up many times. This chain joins TRBV28 and TRBJ1-4; D is possibly TRBD1 (6 bases). CDR1 and CDR2 (germline): MDHEN, SYDVKM. V was cut by 5 bases and J by 2 bases, with 12 bases left in between. This CDR3 is 15 amino acids long. The CDR3 sequence: CASSTRQVTNEKLFF. CDR3 coding DNA: TGTGCCAGCAGTACCCGACAGGTCACTAATGAAAAACTGTTTTTT.

This clonotype was detected ten times or more. J is TRBJ1-2 and V is TRBV12-3 or TRBV12-4, with 10 bases aligning to TRBD1. The CDR3 length is 13 residues. J was trimmed by 8 bases and V by 5 bases; bases with no gene match: 5. The CDR3, as DNA: TGTGCCAGCAGTCTGACAGGGGGCCTAGGCTACACCTTC. It specifies CASSLTGGLGYTF.

CDR3 nucleotides: TGTGCCAGCAGCCTCCTTTTGGATACGCAGTATTTT. Its protein is CASSLLLDTQYF. V gene TRBV7-9 combines with J gene TRBJ2-3; D not resolved. V was shortened by 5 bases and J by 6 bases, with 9 bases between the two germline ends. The CDR3 contains 12 residues. In germline, CDR1 is SEHNR, CDR2 FQNEAQ (reference sequence).

In its sample, this clonotype was seen many times. The chain has TRBV5-1 and TRBJ2-2; 8 positions match TRBD2. The ends lost 4 bases at V and 6 bases at J; junction bases unmatched: 5. Germline V gene data show CDR1 as SGHRS and CDR2 as YFSETQ. This CDR3 is 14 amino acids long. The CDR3 region is CASSPSGSSGELFF. The CDR3 DNA reads TGCGCCAGCAGCCCAAGCGGGAGTTCCGGGGAGCTGTTTTTT.

This clonotype was seen repeatedly, ten times or more. The V gene is TRBV4-1, the J gene TRBJ1-4; no clear D gene. V shed 2 bases and J shed 8 bases, with 12 bases lying between them. CDR1 is MGHRA and CDR2 is YSYEKL in the germline V gene. The CDR3 extends over 14 amino acids. The CDR3 spells CASSQQLIGEKLFF. In DNA form, the CDR3 reads TGCGCCAGCAGCCAACAGCTTATCGGGGAAAAACTGTTTTTT.

This clonotype was observed many times. The chain has TRBV15 and TRBJ1-2, with a weak D call TRBD1 (5 bases). V was cut by 0 bases and J by 7 bases, with 9 bases left in between. Germline CDR1 reads LNHNV; CDR2 reads YYDKDF (reference sequence). CDR3 size: 13 residues. The CDR3 sequence: CATSRDRRVGYTF. Written as DNA, the CDR3 is TGTGCCACCAGCAGAGATCGCAGGGTTGGCTACACCTTC.

The sample holds many counts of this clonotype. The chain carries TRBV20-1 and TRBJ1-4; a possible D gene is TRBD1 (5 bases). The CDR3 contains 13 residues. V lost 5 bases and J lost 11, with 18 bases in between. Germline V gene data show CDR1 as DFQATT and CDR2 as SNEGSKA (reference sequence). In nucleotides, the CDR3 is TGCAGTGCTGGGAGGGACCCCCGGGGGAAACTGTTTTTT. It specifies CSAGRDPRGKLFF.

This clonotype was detected ten times or more. The rearrangement uses TRBV20-1 and TRBJ1-5; the D gene is possibly TRBD1 (5 bases). Germline V gene sequence: CDR1 DFQATT, CDR2 SNEGSKA (reference sequence). The CDR3 runs 11 residues. The ends were cut back, 0 bases at V and 11 bases at J, with 8 bases in the middle. CDR3 nucleotides: TGCAGTGCTAGAGATCAGGGATCCCAGCATTTT. It is translated as CSARDQGSQHF.

This clonotype has ten or more counts. A read error may be the cause here, since a much bigger clone is one base away. CDR3 residues: CATSSVGHRGETQYF. The CDR3 coding sequence is TGTGCCACCAGCAGTGTTGGCCATCGCGGGGAGACCCAGTACTTC. This sequence joins TRBV15 and TRBJ2-5, with D possibly TRBD2 on 5 matching bases. This CDR3 comprises 15 residues. Germline assignment: CDR1 LNHNV and CDR2 YYDKDF (reference sequence). Deletions cut 3 bases from V and 5 bases from J, with 16 bases between.

V and J are TRBV13 and TRBJ2-7; D may match TRBD1 or TRBD2 (5 bases each). This CDR3 spans 14 amino acids. Germline loops: CDR1 PRHDT, CDR2 FYEKMQ (reference sequence). V lost 5 bases, J lost 6 bases, and 17 bases lay in between. CDR3 nucleotide sequence: TGTGCCAGCAGCACCCCCCTGGCAGGGAGCGAGCAGTACTTC. Amino acids: CASSTPLAGSEQYF.

This clonotype appeared a single time. This chain joins TRBV5-6 and TRBJ2-7; possible D gene TRBD1, 5 bases. This CDR3 has 16 amino acids. Germline CDR1 SGHDT, CDR2 YYEEEE. Deletions cut 0 bases from V and 2 bases from J, with 15 bases between. The CDR3 coding sequence is TGTGCCAGCAGCTTGGTTAGGGGAAAGGGTACCTACGAGCAGTACTTC. Encoded protein: CASSLVRGKGTYEQYF.

This clonotype was seen many times. The chain couples TRBV6-2 or TRBV6-3 to TRBJ2-1; TRBD2 might be the D (6 bases). CDR1 and CDR2 (germline): MNHEY, SVGEGT. V lost 4 bases and J lost 8, with 15 bases in between. This CDR3 contains 14 residues. CDR3 bases: TGTGCCAGCAGTTTGACTGGAGGGGTGGATGAGCAGTTCTTC. It codes for CASSLTGGVDEQFF.

This clonotype showed up many times. The chain employs TRBV3-1 and TRBJ2-5, with 8 bases identical to TRBD2. Germline CDR1 is LGHDT and CDR2 is YNNKEL (reference sequence). This CDR3 has 16 amino acids. Trimming at V came to 3 bases and at J to 9 bases, leaving 15 bases not matched to a gene. CDR3 residues: CASSHAYGGGLLAQYF. As DNA, the CDR3 is TGTGCCAGCAGCCATGCTTACGGGGGGGGGCTTTTGGCCCAGTACTTC.

This clonotype was seen many times. V is TRBV20-1 and J is TRBJ2-5, with D possibly TRBD2 on 6 matching bases. The CDR3 totals 12 residues. Trimming took 0 bases from V and 5 from J, leaving 7 bases between them. Germline CDR1 reads DFQATT; CDR2 reads SNEGSKA (reference sequence). In DNA form, the CDR3 reads TGCAGTGCTAGAGATGGGGGGGAGACCCAGTACTTC. Amino acid sequence: CSARDGGETQYF.

The table lists this clonotype with many counts. This chain connects TRBV20-1 to TRBJ2-2, with 7 bases fitting TRBD2. CDR1 DFQATT and CDR2 SNEGSKA come from the germline V gene (reference sequence). The V segment lost 3 bases and the J segment 3 bases; nucleotides outside the gene matches: 1. CDR3 length equals 13 residues. CDR3 in amino acids: CSARGGYTGELFF. The CDR3 nucleotides are TGCAGTGCTAGGGGGGGGTACACCGGGGAGCTGTTTTTT.

This clonotype appeared a single time. This chain uses TRBV5-5 with TRBJ2-7; a possible D gene is TRBD1 (7 bases). The CDR3 has 18 amino acids. Per germline, CDR1 SGHKS and CDR2 YYEKEE (reference sequence). Trimming took 0 bases from V and 7 from J, leaving 26 bases between them. The CDR3 protein is CASSLEGGGVRRLVEQYF. CDR3 coding DNA: TGTGCCAGCAGCTTGGAAGGGGGCGGGGTGAGACGATTAGTAGAGCAGTACTTC.

Ten or more counts support this clonotype. The V call is TRBV7-3, the J call TRBJ2-2; D possibly corresponds to TRBD2 (6 bases). There are 16 residues in the CDR3. The germline V and J ends were trimmed by 4 bases and 4 bases, with 16 bases remaining between them. Germline values: CDR1 SGHTA, CDR2 FQGTGA. CDR3: CASSSYLATGTGELFF. The DNA for the CDR3 is TGTGCCAGCAGCTCTTATCTAGCGACTGGCACCGGGGAGCTGTTTTTT.

This clonotype is categorized as medium-sized (0.01 to 0.1%). This rearrangement joins TRBV28 to TRBJ2-3; a possible D gene is TRBD1 (5 bases). Germline loops: CDR1 MDHEN, CDR2 SYDVKM. The CDR3 has 15 amino acids. With 5 bases removed from V and 0 bases from J, the gap between germline ends came to 12 bases. CDR3 sequence reads: CASSLDIGSTDTQYF. CDR3 DNA: TGTGCCAGCAGTCTGGACATAGGGAGCACAGATACGCAGTATTTT.

This clonotype was counted ten times or more. The chain has TRBV10-3 and TRBJ2-1, with TRBD2 matching over 11 bases. This CDR3 is built from 16 residues. Looked up from germline, CDR1 is ENHRY and CDR2 is SYGVKD. The V segment lost 4 bases and the J segment 5 bases; nucleotides outside the gene matches: 7. The CDR3 DNA is TGTGCCATCAGTGGCAATAGCGGGAGGGAAAACAATGAGCAGTTCTTC. Translation: CAISGNSGRENNEQFF.

This clonotype has at least ten counts. The chain links TRBV20-1 to TRBJ2-3; the D gene is possibly TRBD2 (6 bases). V lost 3 bases and J 4 bases, leaving 8 bases between the germline ends. This CDR3 contains 12 residues. The V gene's germline CDR1 is DFQATT and CDR2 SNEGSKA (reference sequence). This chain's CDR3 is CSASSGSDTQYF. In DNA form, the CDR3 reads TGCAGTGCTAGTAGCGGATCAGATACGCAGTATTTT.

This clonotype was counted many times. The J gene is TRBJ2-3, the V gene TRBV24-1; D is uncertain. In germline, CDR1 is KGHDR, CDR2 SFDVKD. The CDR3 runs 12 residues. Between the trimmed V and J ends, which lost 9 bases and 3 bases, there was a span of 9 bases. DNA of the CDR3: TGTGCCACCTATTGGGGAACAGATACGCAGTATTTT. Translating gives CATYWGTDTQYF.

This clonotype was seen at least ten times. One end of the junction fails to match germline, which may point to a read error. V gene TRBV7-3 combines with J gene TRBJ2-2; TRBD2 matches at 8 bases. This CDR3 is built from 14 residues. CDR1 and CDR2 from the germline V gene are SGHTA and FQGTGA. The CDR3 spells CASNLASGTGELFF. Here the CDR3 DNA reads TGTGCCAGCAACTTAGCTAGCGGGACCGGGGAGCTGTTTTTT.

This clonotype has ten or more counts. V usage is TRBV20-1 and J usage is TRBJ2-7; TRBD2 is a possible D gene (6 bases). The V end was cut by 0 bases, the J end by 0 bases, with 21 bases between. CDR3 length equals 18 residues. CDR1 and CDR2 (germline): DFQATT, SNEGSKA (reference sequence). The DNA for the CDR3 is TGCAGTGCTAGAGATTTCGTCGTTGCGGGGAGCCACTCCTACGAGCAGTACTTC. This translates into CSARDFVVAGSHSYEQYF.

This clonotype showed up many times. V gene TRBV20-1 combines with J gene TRBJ2-2, with 8 bases aligning to TRBD1. With 6 bases clipped from V and 7 bases from J, the junction kept 16 bases outside the gene matches. Germline CDR1 DFQATT, CDR2 SNEGSKA (reference sequence). The CDR3 consists of 16 residues. Here the CDR3 reads CSATSGTGGVHGELFF. The CDR3 DNA reads TGCAGTGCAACGTCCGGGACAGGCGGAGTTCACGGGGAGCTGTTTTTT.

This clonotype was seen ten or more times. The chain recombines TRBV7-2 with TRBJ2-7; D unclear. Trimming took 0 bases from V and 3 from J, leaving 9 bases between them. CDR3 length: 14 amino acids. Germline assignment: CDR1 SGHTA and CDR2 FQGNSA. CDR3 region: CASSLAPGLYEQYF. CDR3 in DNA: TGTGCCAGCAGCTTAGCCCCGGGCCTCTACGAGCAGTACTTC.